This entry is about one TCR beta chain. V was cut by 7 bases and J by 0 bases, with 16 bases left in between. This CDR3 is built from 15 residues. Authors' data handling: From reference gene primer amplification, estimates of nucleated cell counts were derived. Clones were read by immunoSEQ multiplex PCR, and TCRdb kept only the in-frame ones, dropping some. V, J and clone size are those of that table, while D and trimming were read from the DNA. The data contain approximately 170,000 clones, 75% to 90% of them singletons. This sample is drawn from a study of blood T cell repertoires in COVID-19. Study-wide background: Specimens from acute and convalescent COVID-19 originated in the United States, Italy and Spain. T cells, B-cell-depleted T cells, or PBMCs provided the cDNA or gDNA that served as material.

Material: peripheral blood. The rearrangement joins TRBV6-7 to TRBJ2-7, with D perhaps matching TRBD1 (5 bases). TRBV6-7 counts as an open reading frame of uncertain function. This clonotype was obtained from a man aged 25-45 years with acute or convalescent COVID-19. CDR3 nucleotides: TGTGCCAGCACCTTCCCAAGACAGAGCTCCTACGAGCAGTACTTC. Residues: CASTFPRQSSYEQYF.